This T cell receptor beta chain was obtained from a study of blood T cells in healthy people across ages. Every donor gave roughly 9.2 milliliters of peripheral blood. Extracted total RNA amounted to at least 5.5 micrograms for each sample. Study findings and constraints: Among T cells, TCR beta diversity per million cells dropped roughly linearly as age rose.

A few counts support this clonotype. Its antigen remains unknown. A second PCR of about 7 to 12 cycles used a sample-barcoded 5' primer and a J-beta primer mix. Each cDNA molecule, via a template-switch adaptor with 12 random nucleotides, was tagged. TCRdb re-called the 5' RACE reads with MiXCR, one entry per CDR3 protein. Of 1.5 million or so distinct CDR3 sequences in the sample, 40% to 50% were seen once. The sequence came from a woman between 18 and 30 years old in good health. Material for sequencing was blood.

CDR3 DNA sequence: TGCGCCAGCAGTCCTCTTCGGGACAGCGGCGAGCAGTACTTC. Its translation: CASSPLRDSGEQYF. This sequence joins TRBV4-1 and TRBJ2-5, with 7 bases lining up with TRBD1. The end of the DNA fits TRBJ2-7 better, so the J call may be wrong. Germline V gene data show CDR1 as MGHRA and CDR2 as YSYEKL. The CDR3 consists of 14 residues.